The entry below describes one T cell receptor beta chain. These data are taken from a study of T cell responses to AZD1222 COVID-19 vaccine. Overall study: Pooling covered second doses at about 4 or about 12 weeks.

TCRdb's table, derived via immunoSEQ multiplex PCR, lists solely in-frame clones and lacks some. The sample records 130,000 to 150,000 clones, 88% being singletons. The receptor was derived from an adult in good health. The sample here was peripheral blood, taken on day 0 of AZD1222 vaccination.

As DNA, the CDR3 is TGTGCCAGCAGTGGCCTAGGGCTAGCTAACTATGGCTACACCTTC. This translates into CASSGLGLANYGYTF. The chain combines TRBV27 with TRBJ1-2; D not resolved. V was cut by 5 bases and J by 0 bases, with 13 bases left in between. The CDR3 is 15 residues long. Looked up from germline, CDR1 is MNHEY and CDR2 is SMNVEV (reference sequence).